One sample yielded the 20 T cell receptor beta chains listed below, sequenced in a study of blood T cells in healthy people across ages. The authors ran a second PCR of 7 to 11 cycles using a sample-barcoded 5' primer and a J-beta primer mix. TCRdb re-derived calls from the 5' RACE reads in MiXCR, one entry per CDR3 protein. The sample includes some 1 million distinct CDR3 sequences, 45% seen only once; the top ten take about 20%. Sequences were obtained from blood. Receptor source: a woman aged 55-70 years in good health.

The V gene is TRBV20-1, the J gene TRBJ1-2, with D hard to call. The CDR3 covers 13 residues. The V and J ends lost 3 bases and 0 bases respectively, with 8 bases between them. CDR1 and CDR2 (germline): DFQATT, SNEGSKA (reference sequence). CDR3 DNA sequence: TGCAGTGCTAGTGTGGGAGCTAACTATGGCTACACCTTC. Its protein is CSASVGANYGYTF.

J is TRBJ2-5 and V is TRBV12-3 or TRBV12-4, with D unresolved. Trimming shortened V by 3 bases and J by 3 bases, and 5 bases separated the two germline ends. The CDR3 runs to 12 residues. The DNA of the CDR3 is TGTGCCAGCAGTTTTTCAGAAGAGACCCAGTACTTC. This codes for CASSFSEETQYF.

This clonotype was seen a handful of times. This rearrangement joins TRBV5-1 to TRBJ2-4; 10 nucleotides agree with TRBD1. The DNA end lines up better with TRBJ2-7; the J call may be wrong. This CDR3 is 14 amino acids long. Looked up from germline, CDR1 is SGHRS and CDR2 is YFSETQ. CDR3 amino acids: CASSHGTGVGEQYF. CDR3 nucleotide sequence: TGCGCCAGCAGCCACGGGACAGGGGTGGGCGAGCAGTACTTC.

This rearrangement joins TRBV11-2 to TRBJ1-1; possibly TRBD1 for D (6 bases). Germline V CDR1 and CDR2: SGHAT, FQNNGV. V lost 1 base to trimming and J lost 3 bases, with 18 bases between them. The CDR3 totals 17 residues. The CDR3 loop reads CASSLGAFGGGDTEAFF. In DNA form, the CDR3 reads TGTGCCAGCAGCTTAGGGGCGTTCGGAGGGGGTGACACTGAAGCTTTCTTT.

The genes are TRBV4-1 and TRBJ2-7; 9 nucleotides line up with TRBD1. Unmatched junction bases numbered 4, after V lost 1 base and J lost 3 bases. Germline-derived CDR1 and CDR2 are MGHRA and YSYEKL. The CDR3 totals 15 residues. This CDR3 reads CASSQAGTGNYEQYF. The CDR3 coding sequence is TGCGCCAGCAGCCAAGCCGGGACAGGGAACTACGAGCAGTACTTC.

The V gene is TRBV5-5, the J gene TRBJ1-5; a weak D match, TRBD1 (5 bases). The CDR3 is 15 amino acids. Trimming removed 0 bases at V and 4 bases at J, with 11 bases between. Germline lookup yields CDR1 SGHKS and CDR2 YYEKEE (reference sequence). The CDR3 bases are TGTGCCAGCAGCTTGGACAGGCGACCTAATCAGCCCCAGCATTTT. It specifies CASSLDRRPNQPQHF. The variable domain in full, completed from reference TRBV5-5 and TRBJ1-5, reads DAGVTQSPTHLIKTRGQQVTLRCSPISGHKSVSWYQQVLGQGPQFIFQYYEKEERGRGNFPDRFSARQFPNYSSELNVNALLLGDSALYLCASSLDRRPNQPQHFGDGTRLSIL.

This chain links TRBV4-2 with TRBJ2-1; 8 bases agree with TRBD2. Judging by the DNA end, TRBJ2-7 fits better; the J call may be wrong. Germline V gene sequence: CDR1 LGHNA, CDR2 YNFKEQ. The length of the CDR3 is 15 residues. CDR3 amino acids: CASSRGLAAYNEQYF. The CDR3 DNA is TGTGCCAGCAGCCGAGGACTAGCCGCCTACAATGAGCAGTACTTC.

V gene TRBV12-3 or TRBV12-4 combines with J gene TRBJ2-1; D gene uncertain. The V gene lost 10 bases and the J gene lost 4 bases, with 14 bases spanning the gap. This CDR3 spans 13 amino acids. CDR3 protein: CATVARTYNEQFF. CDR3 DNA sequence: TGTGCCACCGTAGCTCGGACGTACAATGAGCAGTTCTTC.

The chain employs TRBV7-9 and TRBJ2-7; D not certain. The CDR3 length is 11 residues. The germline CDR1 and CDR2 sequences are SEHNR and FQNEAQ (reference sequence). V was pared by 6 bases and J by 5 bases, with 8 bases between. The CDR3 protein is CASSSTDEQYF. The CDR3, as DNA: TGTGCCAGCAGTTCGACGGACGAGCAGTACTTC.

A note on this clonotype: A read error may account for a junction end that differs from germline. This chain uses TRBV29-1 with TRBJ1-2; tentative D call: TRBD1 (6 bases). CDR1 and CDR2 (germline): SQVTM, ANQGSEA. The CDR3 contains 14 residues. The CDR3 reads CSVEGAGPFYGCTF. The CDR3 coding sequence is TGCAGCGTTGAGGGGGCAGGTCCCTTCTATGGCTGCACCTTC.

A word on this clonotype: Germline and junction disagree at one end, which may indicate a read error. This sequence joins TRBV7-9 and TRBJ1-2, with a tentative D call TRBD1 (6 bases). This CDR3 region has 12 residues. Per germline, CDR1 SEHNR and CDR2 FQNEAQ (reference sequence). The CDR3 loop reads CASRAEGDGHTF. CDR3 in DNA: TGTGCCAGCAGGGCCGAGGGGGATGGCCACACCTTC. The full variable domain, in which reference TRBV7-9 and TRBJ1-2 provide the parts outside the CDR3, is DTGVSQNPRHKITKRGQNVTFRCDPISEHNRLYWYRQTLGQGPEFLTYFQNEAQLEKSRLLSDRFSAERPKGSFSTLEIQRTEQGDSAMYLCASRAEGDGHTFGSGTRLTVV.

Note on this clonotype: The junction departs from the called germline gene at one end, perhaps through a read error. CDR3 residues: CAISEDTSERYF. CDR3 sequence (DNA): TGTGCCATCAGTGAGGACACCTCCGAGCGGTACTTC. The genes are TRBV10-3 and TRBJ2-7; D remains ambiguous. This CDR3 comprises 12 residues. Germline CDR1 reads ENHRY; CDR2 reads SYGVKD.

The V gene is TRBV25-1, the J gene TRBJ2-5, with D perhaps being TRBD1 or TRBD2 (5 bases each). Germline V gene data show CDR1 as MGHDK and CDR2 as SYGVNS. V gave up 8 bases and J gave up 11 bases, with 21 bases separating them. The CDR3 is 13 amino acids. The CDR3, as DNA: TGTGCCAGCCGCAGTGGGGGTTTCGATGAGCAGTACTTC. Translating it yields CASRSGGFDEQYF.

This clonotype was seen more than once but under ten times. CDR3 protein: CGSSPSYNEQFF. CDR3 coding DNA: TGTGGGAGCAGTCCCTCCTACAATGAGCAGTTCTTC. V gene TRBV7-9 combines with J gene TRBJ2-1; D uncertain. The CDR3 loop spans 12 amino acids. In germline, CDR1 is SEHNR, CDR2 FQNEAQ (reference sequence).

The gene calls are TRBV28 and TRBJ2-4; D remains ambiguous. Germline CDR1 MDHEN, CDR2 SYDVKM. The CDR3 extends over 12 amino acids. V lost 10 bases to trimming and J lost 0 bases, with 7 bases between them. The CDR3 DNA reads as TGTGCCACCCTGGAAGCCAAAAACATTCAGTACTTC. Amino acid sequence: CATLEAKNIQYF.

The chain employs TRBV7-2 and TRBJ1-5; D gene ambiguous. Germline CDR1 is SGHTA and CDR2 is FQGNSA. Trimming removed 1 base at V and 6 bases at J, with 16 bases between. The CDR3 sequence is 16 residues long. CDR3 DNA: TGTGCCAGCAGCTTAGGCGCAGGTGGTAAAGGTCAGCCCCAGCATTTT. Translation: CASSLGAGGKGQPQHF.

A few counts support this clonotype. The CDR3 region is CASSDPARDTDYGYTF. CDR3 nucleotide sequence: TGTGCCAGCAGTGACCCGGCTCGGGATACGGACTATGGCTACACCTTC. The J gene is TRBJ1-2, the V gene TRBV25-1, with D unresolved. This CDR3 is 16 amino acids long. Germline CDR1 MGHDK, CDR2 SYGVNS. V dropped 3 bases and J dropped 3 bases, with 17 bases sitting between them.

CDR3 coding DNA: TGCAGCTCACAGGGATGGACGCAGAACAATGAGCAGTTCTTC. This encodes CSSQGWTQNNEQFF. The chain uses TRBV29-1 and TRBJ2-1, with TRBD1 as a possible D gene (6 bases). Germline V CDR1 and CDR2: SQVTM, ANQGSEA. V was clipped by 8 bases and J by 5 bases, with 19 bases between them. The CDR3 is 14 residues long.

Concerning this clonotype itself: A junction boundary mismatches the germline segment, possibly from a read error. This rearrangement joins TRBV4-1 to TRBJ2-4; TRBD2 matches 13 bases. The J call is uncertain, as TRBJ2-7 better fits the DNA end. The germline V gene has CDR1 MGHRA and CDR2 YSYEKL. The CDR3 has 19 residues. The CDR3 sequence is CASNQEVTSGRVSPYEQYF. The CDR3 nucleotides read TGCGCCAGCAACCAAGAGGTCACTAGCGGGAGGGTGTCCCCCTACGAGCAGTACTTC.

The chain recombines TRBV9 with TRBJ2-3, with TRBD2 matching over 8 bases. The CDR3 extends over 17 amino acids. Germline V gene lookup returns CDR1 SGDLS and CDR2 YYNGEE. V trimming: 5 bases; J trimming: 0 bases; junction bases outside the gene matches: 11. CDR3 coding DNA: TGTGCCAGCAGTCCGGGGGGGGTAGTAAGGAGCACAGATACGCAGTATTTT. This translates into CASSPGGVVRSTDTQYF.